These 28 T cell receptor beta chains originate from one sample sequenced in a study of shared clonotypes between healthy human individuals. Libraries were prepared by immunoSEQ multiplex PCR; TCRdb keeps only in-frame clonotypes and omits some of them. The sample includes roughly 500,000 clones, 90% to 96% of them seen just once. The sequenced sample consisted of naive CD4+ T cells sorted from blood. Subset described: CD45RA+ positively selected. These receptor sequences come from a woman in her 30s in good health.

The gene calls are TRBV5-5 and TRBJ2-1, with 8 bases matching TRBD2. Unmatched junction bases numbered 10, after V lost 2 bases and J lost 6 bases. Germline CDR1 and CDR2: SGHKS and YYEKEE (reference sequence). This CDR3 has 16 amino acids. The CDR3, as DNA: TGTGCCAGCAGCTTTCTTAGCGGGACTAATACCAATGAGCAGTTCTTC. It encodes CASSFLSGTNTNEQFF. The variable domain in full, completed from reference TRBV5-5 and TRBJ2-1, reads DAGVTQSPTHLIKTRGQQVTLRCSPISGHKSVSWYQQVLGQGPQFIFQYYEKEERGRGNFPDRFSARQFPNYSSELNVNALLLGDSALYLCASSFLSGTNTNEQFFGPGTRLTVL.

This chain links TRBV6-1 with TRBJ2-2; 11 nucleotides match TRBD2. V gave up 6 bases and J gave up 4 bases; unmatched junction bases: 4. The CDR3 runs 15 residues. From germline, CDR1 is MNHNS and CDR2 SASEGT. The CDR3 coding sequence is TGTGCCAGCAGAGGGACTAGCGGATCCACCGGGGAGCTGTTTTTT. Its translation is CASRGTSGSTGELFF.

The chain uses TRBV4-1 and TRBJ1-5; D unresolved. Germline CDR1 is MGHRA and CDR2 is YSYEKL. This CDR3 comprises 14 residues. Trimming stripped 0 bases from V and 1 base from J, with 4 bases between. CDR3 DNA sequence: TGCGCCAGCAGCCAAGATTGGAGCAATCAGCCCCAGCATTTT. Its translation is CASSQDWSNQPQHF.

The chain carries TRBV19 and TRBJ1-5; TRBD1 matches at 9 bases. This CDR3 has 15 residues. Germline V CDR1 and CDR2: LNHDA, SQIVND (reference sequence). V shed 4 bases and J 7 bases; nucleotides not matched to a gene: 8. CDR3 in amino acids: CASSTIQGASQPQHF. In nucleotides, the CDR3 is TGTGCCAGTAGTACGATACAGGGGGCAAGCCAGCCCCAGCATTTT.

The chain uses TRBV28 and TRBJ1-5, with 11 nucleotides matching TRBD1. There are 16 residues in the CDR3. The germline V gene encodes CDR1 MDHEN and CDR2 SYDVKM. J lost 7 bases, V lost 5 bases, and 10 bases had no gene match. The CDR3 coding sequence is TGTGCCAGCAGTCCTAGTTGGGACAGGGGGGACCAGCCCCAGCATTTT. Amino acid sequence: CASSPSWDRGDQPQHF.

This chain joins TRBV2 and TRBJ2-7; 11 bases are a match to TRBD1. This CDR3 has 15 amino acids. With 2 bases clipped from V and 5 bases from J, the junction kept 5 bases outside the gene matches. Germline values: CDR1 SNHLY, CDR2 FYNNEI. The CDR3 sequence is CASSELRDRGNEQYF. The CDR3 DNA is TGTGCCAGCAGTGAACTTAGGGACAGGGGGAACGAGCAGTACTTC.

The chain combines TRBV15 with TRBJ2-2, with D unclear. V shed 1 base and J shed 5 bases, with 11 bases lying between them. CDR1 is LNHNV, CDR2 YYDKDF, per germline (reference sequence). The CDR3 sequence is 15 residues long. This chain's CDR3 is CATSRVAVETGELFF. The DNA for the CDR3 is TGTGCCACCAGCAGAGTGGCTGTAGAGACCGGGGAGCTGTTTTTT.

On this clone itself: Other DNA sequences from this sample encode an identical CDR3 as well. The rearrangement links TRBV28 to TRBJ1-2; TRBD1 aligns across 10 bases. The CDR3 runs 14 residues. Trimming cost V 6 bases and J 2 bases; bases outside gene matches: 3. Germline-derived CDR1 and CDR2 are MDHEN and SYDVKM. CDR3 sequence (DNA): TGTGCCAGCAGCCGGGGACAGGGGAACTATGGCTACACCTTC. This translates into CASSRGQGNYGYTF.

This rearrangement joins TRBV6-6 to TRBJ2-1; TRBD1 aligns across 8 bases. The CDR3 covers 13 residues. The V gene end was trimmed by 6 bases and the J gene end by 4 bases; junction bases not matched to a gene: 2. Per germline, CDR1 MNHNY and CDR2 SVGAGI (reference sequence). The CDR3 nucleotides read TGTGCCAGCAGCTGGACAGGGTACAATGAGCAGTTCTTC. This gives the protein CASSWTGYNEQFF.

This chain uses TRBV30 with TRBJ2-7; TRBD2 matches 8 bases. After removal of 3 bases from V and 4 bases from J, the junction contained 8 bases not matched to a gene. Germline CDR1 GTSNPN, CDR2 SVGIG (reference sequence). The CDR3 contains 14 residues. The CDR3 coding sequence is TGTGCCTGGAGGGGAGGACTAGCCTCGTACGAGCAGTACTTC. This translates into CAWRGGLASYEQYF.

The chain links TRBV5-6 to TRBJ1-1; the match to TRBD1 covers 7 bases. Germline trimming cut 1 base from V and 5 bases from J; bases unmatched to any gene: 2. The germline V gene encodes CDR1 SGHDT and CDR2 YYEEEE. There are 13 residues in the CDR3. As DNA, the CDR3 is TGTGCCAGCAGCTTGCCAGGGGGGACTGAAGCTTTCTTT. Protein: CASSLPGGTEAFF.

V usage is TRBV15 and J usage is TRBJ2-1; TRBD2 aligns across 7 bases. Germline CDR1 LNHNV, CDR2 YYDKDF (reference sequence). The CDR3 is made up of 17 amino acids. J lost 3 bases, V lost 2 bases, and 10 bases had no gene match. The CDR3 coding sequence is TGTGCCACCAGCAGACACCAACGGGGGAGGGGCTACAATGAGCAGTTCTTC. The encoded protein is CATSRHQRGRGYNEQFF.

V is TRBV5-4 and J is TRBJ1-1, with 10 bases fitting TRBD1. Germline assignment: CDR1 SGHNT and CDR2 YYREEE (reference sequence). With 3 bases clipped from V and 4 bases from J, the junction kept 15 bases outside the gene matches. The length of the CDR3 is 18 residues. The CDR3 here is CASSSTLPGQGLSTEAFF. In DNA, the CDR3 is TGTGCCAGCAGCTCAACGCTCCCGGGACAGGGGTTGAGCACTGAAGCTTTCTTT.

This rearrangement joins TRBV28 to TRBJ2-7; maybe TRBD2 (5 bases). Germline V gene sequence: CDR1 MDHEN, CDR2 SYDVKM. The CDR3 extends over 15 amino acids. Trimming cost V 6 bases and J 0 bases, with 15 bases left between them. The CDR3 is CASSPPSRNSYEQYF. Written as DNA, the CDR3 is TGTGCCAGCAGCCCACCTAGCCGTAACTCCTACGAGCAGTACTTC. Drawing the rest from reference TRBV28 and TRBJ2-7, the complete variable domain is DVKVTQSSRYLVKRTGEKVFLECVQDMDHENMFWYRQDPGLGLRLIYFSYDVKMKEKGDIPEGYSVSREKKERFSLILESASTNQTSMYLCASSPPSRNSYEQYFGPGTRLTVT.

This sequence joins TRBV19 and TRBJ1-2; D remains unclear. Germline CDR1 reads LNHDA; CDR2 reads SQIVND (reference sequence). V was clipped by 4 bases and J by 7 bases, with 7 bases between them. CDR3 length: 11 amino acids. The CDR3 protein is CASSTQVGYTF. The CDR3 bases are TGTGCCAGTAGTACCCAGGTTGGCTACACCTTC. The full variable domain, rest sourced from reference TRBV19 and TRBJ1-2, is DGGITQSPKYLFRKEGQNVTLSCEQNLNHDAMYWYRQDPGQGLRLIYYSQIVNDFQKGDIAEGYSVSREKKESFPLTVTSAQKNPTAFYLCASSTQVGYTFGSGTRLTVV.

V gene TRBV6-6 combines with J gene TRBJ1-5, with D unclear. V was pared by 6 bases and J by 6 bases, with 9 bases between. The CDR3 has 12 amino acids. Germline-derived CDR1 and CDR2 are MNHNY and SVGAGI (reference sequence). CDR3 in DNA: TGTGCCAGCAGACCTTCGGGTCAGCCCCAGCATTTT. It translates to CASRPSGQPQHF.

This clone was seen only once. The rearrangement links TRBV4-1 to TRBJ1-3; unclear D gene. Germline assignment: CDR1 MGHRA and CDR2 YSYEKL. Trimming removed 3 bases from V and 3 bases from J, with 15 bases in between. The CDR3 length is 16 residues. Here the CDR3 DNA reads TGCGCCAGCAGCCAGGAGCACTATGGGAATGGAAACACCATATATTTT. Its protein is CASSQEHYGNGNTIYF.

V usage is TRBV28 and J usage is TRBJ1-1; TRBD1 is a possible D gene (5 bases). Per germline, CDR1 MDHEN and CDR2 SYDVKM. The CDR3 sequence is 13 residues long. Trimming removed 4 bases at V and 3 bases at J, with 9 bases between. The CDR3 bases are TGTGCCAGCAGTTCCGGGGCGGACACTGAAGCTTTCTTT. This gives the protein CASSSGADTEAFF.

This clone appeared a single time. This chain links TRBV5-1 with TRBJ2-1; D not resolved. The CDR3 extends over 15 amino acids. V was pared by 0 bases and J by 2 bases, with 9 bases between. Germline V CDR1 and CDR2: SGHRS, YFSETQ. Here the CDR3 DNA reads TGCGCCAGCAGCTTGGCCGGCTCTACCTACAATGAGCAGTTCTTC. Amino acid sequence: CASSLAGSTYNEQFF.

This rearrangement joins TRBV5-6 to TRBJ2-5; 7 bases map to TRBD2. The CDR3 has 14 amino acids. CDR1 and CDR2 from the germline V gene are SGHDT and YYEEEE. Trimming at V came to 3 bases and at J to 1 base, leaving 3 bases not matched to a gene. Written as DNA, the CDR3 is TGTGCCAGCAGCTCCAGCGGGGCCCAAGAGACCCAGTACTTC. As protein: CASSSSGAQETQYF.

The chain joins TRBV28 to TRBJ1-4; TRBD1 aligns across 7 bases. The CDR3 length is 16 residues. V lost 4 bases, J lost 8 bases, and 13 bases stayed unmatched. Germline CDR1 reads MDHEN; CDR2 reads SYDVKM. This chain's CDR3 is CASSSQSWDRREKLFF. The CDR3 DNA is TGTGCCAGCAGTTCCCAATCGTGGGACAGAAGGGAAAAACTGTTTTTT.

The V call is TRBV7-8, the J call TRBJ2-2; a possible D gene is TRBD1 (6 bases). V lost 5 bases and J lost 5, with 15 bases in between. CDR3 length: 15 amino acids. Germline V gene data show CDR1 as SGHVS and CDR2 as FQNEAQ. This CDR3 is CASSPNQGLTGELFF. The CDR3 bases are TGTGCCAGCAGCCCTAATCAGGGGTTGACCGGGGAGCTGTTTTTT.

J is TRBJ2-5 and V is TRBV10-1; D possibly corresponds to TRBD2 (6 bases). This CDR3 comprises 21 residues. The V end lost 1 base, the J end lost 2 bases, and 29 bases lay between the germline ends. Germline values: CDR1 WNHNN, CDR2 SYGVQD (reference sequence). CDR3 sequence reads: CASSEYSVGYRGDWKQETQYF. The DNA for the CDR3 is TGCGCCAGCAGTGAGTACTCCGTGGGGTACCGTGGGGACTGGAAGCAAGAGACCCAGTACTTC.

To note about this clone: The same CDR3 arises from other DNA sequences in this sample as well. The chain recombines TRBV28 with TRBJ2-7; no reliable D call. The CDR3 runs 12 residues. Trimming shortened V by 6 bases and J by 1 base, and 7 bases separated the two germline ends. CDR1 MDHEN and CDR2 SYDVKM come from the germline V gene. CDR3 bases: TGTGCCAGCAGGGATTATTCCTACGAGCAGTACTTC. This sequence encodes CASRDYSYEQYF.

The J gene is TRBJ2-2, the V gene TRBV6-5; 7 bases agree with TRBD1. Losses at the gene ends were 4 bases for V and 6 bases for J; bases not matched to a gene: 8. Germline V gene lookup returns CDR1 MNHEY and CDR2 SVGAGI. There are 15 residues in the CDR3. Written as DNA, the CDR3 is TGTGCCAGCAGTTTACGGGTTCAGGGGGCCGGGGAGCTGTTTTTT. As protein: CASSLRVQGAGELFF.

The table lists this clone with a count of one. J is TRBJ2-6 and V is TRBV7-9, with a possible D match to TRBD2 (5 bases). Per germline, CDR1 SEHNR and CDR2 FQNEAQ (reference sequence). The V gene lost 8 bases and the J gene lost 4 bases, with 21 bases spanning the gap. This CDR3 contains 17 residues. CDR3 sequence: CASFSRKPGTGANVLTF. The CDR3 DNA reads as TGTGCCAGCTTTTCCCGAAAGCCGGGAACCGGGGCCAACGTCCTGACTTTC.

Comments on this clone: This same CDR3 is encoded by further DNA sequences in the sample. This chain connects TRBV18 to TRBJ1-5; D remains unclear. CDR1 KGHSH and CDR2 LQKENI come from the germline V gene. The CDR3 is 14 amino acids. V dropped 3 bases and J dropped 2 bases, with 8 bases sitting between them. In nucleotides, the CDR3 is TGTGCCAGCTCACCGGGTCAGGGCAATCAGCCCCAGCATTTT. This translates into CASSPGQGNQPQHF.

The chain joins TRBV7-6 to TRBJ2-3; D uncertain. Germline loops: CDR1 SGHVS, CDR2 FNYEAQ. The V gene lost 1 base and the J gene lost 2 bases, with 7 bases spanning the gap. CDR3 size: 14 residues. The CDR3 DNA reads as TGTGCCAGCAGCTTAGGGCAGTTCACAGATACGCAGTATTTT. Translation gives CASSLGQFTDTQYF.